Listed here are 9 T cell receptor beta chains from one sample, sequenced in a study of immune heterogeneity within non-small cell lung tumors. Bulk tumor genomic DNA was the template, and each sample received 450 to 750 ng. Biopsies, several per primary tumor and spaced far apart, were collected during surgery. Patients with untreated, newly diagnosed non-small cell lung cancer underwent curative surgery. TCR beta CDR3 regions came from multiplex PCR with 32 forward V and 13 reverse J primers. TCRdb reprocessed the multiplex PCR reads with MiXCR, giving one entry per CDR3 protein. The profile shows about 6,100 distinct CDR3 sequences, approximately 22% of them singletons. Sequenced material: lung tumor tissue. These receptors came from a female donor with non-small cell lung cancer.

Only a few counts were recorded for this clonotype. The chain is built from TRBV7-3 and TRBJ2-2; 7 positions agree with TRBD2. The CDR3 runs to 15 residues. V lost 2 bases and J lost 4; bases outside the gene matches: 4. CDR1 and CDR2 (germline): SGHTA, FQGTGA. The CDR3 DNA sequence: TGTGCCAGCAGCTTAGGAGGCGGGAGCACCGGGGAGCTGTTTTTT. Amino acid sequence: CASSLGGGSTGELFF. The full variable domain, completed using reference TRBV7-3 and TRBJ2-2, is GAGVSQTPSNKVTEKGKYVELRCDPISGHTALYWYRQSLGQGPEFLIYFQGTGAADDSGLPNDRFFAVRPEGSVSTLKIQRTERGDSAVYLCASSLGGGSTGELFFGEGSRLTVL.

Regarding this clonotype: A junction boundary mismatches the germline segment, possibly from a read error. V is TRBV7-2 and J is TRBJ2-1, with D perhaps TRBD1 (6 bases). The length of the CDR3 is 17 residues. Per the germline V gene, CDR1 is SGHTA and CDR2 is FQGNSA. As DNA, the CDR3 is TGTGCCAGCAGCGCGCACCGGGACATCAAGAGATACAATCAGCAGTTCTTC. Encoded protein: CASSAHRDIKRYNQQFF.

This clonotype ranks as medium-sized. The gene calls are TRBV27 and TRBJ2-1; 7 bases match TRBD2. Losses at the gene ends were 4 bases for V and 5 bases for J; bases not matched to a gene: 5. The CDR3 has 14 residues. From germline, CDR1 is MNHEY and CDR2 SMNVEV (reference sequence). CDR3 in DNA: TGTGCCAGCAGTTGGACTAGATACCACAATGAGCAGTTCTTC. This sequence encodes CASSWTRYHNEQFF.

This clonotype appeared a few times. This chain joins TRBV28 and TRBJ2-5, with D perhaps TRBD1 or TRBD2 (5 bases each). CDR1 and CDR2 (germline): MDHEN, SYDVKM. There are 18 residues in the CDR3. Trimming pared 3 bases from V and 1 base from J, leaving 21 bases between. The CDR3 region is CASSLKGPLSSVQETQYF. The CDR3 DNA sequence: TGTGCCAGCAGTTTGAAGGGACCCCTGAGTTCTGTCCAAGAGACCCAGTACTTC.

This clonotype showed up just a few times. This rearrangement joins TRBV9 to TRBJ2-1; TRBD2 aligns across 10 bases. Germline CDR1 is SGDLS and CDR2 is YYNGEE. CDR3 size: 15 residues. The V and J ends lost 2 bases and 5 bases, in that order; junction bases with no gene match: 4. CDR3 coding DNA: TGTGCCAGCAGCGTTGGACTAGCGGCGAACAATGAGCAGTTCTTC. It codes for CASSVGLAANNEQFF.

Notes on this clonotype: Being one base from a much bigger clone, this may be a read error. The chain employs TRBV15 and TRBJ1-1; TRBD1 agrees at 10 bases. The CDR3 has 17 amino acids. Germline V gives CDR1 LNHNV, CDR2 YYDKDF (reference sequence). Here the CDR3 reads CATIRVLLRGQGTEAFF. The CDR3, as DNA: TGTGCCACCATCAGAGTATTACTTAGGGGACAGGGGACTGAAGCTTTCTTT.

This clonotype was seen once. The gene calls are TRBV5-4 and TRBJ2-5; the D is unclear. The CDR3 is 14 amino acids. From germline, CDR1 is SGHNT and CDR2 YYREEE (reference sequence). V was shortened by 0 bases and J by 1 base, with 7 bases between the two germline ends. The CDR3 DNA reads as TGTGCCAGCAGCTTGGTGGGTTCCCAAGAGACCCAGTACTTC. Protein product: CASSLVGSQETQYF.

Sample share makes this clonotype medium-sized. In nucleotides, the CDR3 is TGTGCCAGCAGCGTAGCTCAGGGCGCCTACGAGCAGTACTTC. Translation: CASSVAQGAYEQYF. This chain uses TRBV9 with TRBJ2-7; the D gene is possibly TRBD1 (5 bases). Germline CDR1 and CDR2: SGDLS and YYNGEE. This CDR3 is 14 amino acids long. V lost 0 bases and J lost 2, with 9 bases in between. The full variable domain, completed using reference TRBV9 and TRBJ2-7, is DSGVTQTPKHLITATGQRVTLRCSPRSGDLSVYWYQQSLDQGLQFLIQYYNGEERAKGNILERFSAQQFPDLHSELNLSSLELGDSALYFCASSVAQGAYEQYFGPGTRLTVT.

By frequency in the sample, this clonotype is medium-sized. The chain has TRBV6-1 and TRBJ2-1; 9 bases line up with TRBD1. Looked up from germline, CDR1 is MNHNS and CDR2 is SASEGT. The V segment lost 5 bases and the J segment 4 bases; nucleotides outside the gene matches: 12. This CDR3 is 17 amino acids long. The CDR3, as DNA: TGTGCCAGCAGTTCCTTTTTCACAGGGGGCCTTTACAATGAGCAGTTCTTC. Its protein is CASSSFFTGGLYNEQFF.